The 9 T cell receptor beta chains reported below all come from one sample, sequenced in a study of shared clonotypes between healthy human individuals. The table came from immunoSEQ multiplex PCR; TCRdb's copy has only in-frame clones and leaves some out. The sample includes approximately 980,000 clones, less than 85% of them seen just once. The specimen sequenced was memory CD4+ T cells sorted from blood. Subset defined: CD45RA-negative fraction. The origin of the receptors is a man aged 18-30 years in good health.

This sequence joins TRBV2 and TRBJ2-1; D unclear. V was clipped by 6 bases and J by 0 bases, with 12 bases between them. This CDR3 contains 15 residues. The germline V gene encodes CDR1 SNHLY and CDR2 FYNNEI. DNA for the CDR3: TGTGCCAGCAGAATTGGGGTAAGCTCCTACAATGAGCAGTTCTTC. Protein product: CASRIGVSSYNEQFF.

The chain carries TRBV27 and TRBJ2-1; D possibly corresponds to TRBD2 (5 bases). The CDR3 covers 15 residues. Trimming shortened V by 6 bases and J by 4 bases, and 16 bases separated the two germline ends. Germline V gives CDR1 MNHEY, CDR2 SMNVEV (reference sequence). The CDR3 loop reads CASREGLNSYNEQFF. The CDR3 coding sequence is TGTGCCAGCAGAGAGGGCCTAAATTCTTACAATGAGCAGTTCTTC.

CDR3 bases: TGTGCCTGGAGGGCAAGACAGGCGGGCGAGCAGTTCTTC. It encodes CAWRARQAGEQFF. The rearrangement links TRBV30 to TRBJ2-1, with D maybe TRBD1 (6 bases). CDR3 length: 13 amino acids. CDR1 and CDR2 (germline): GTSNPN, SVGIG (reference sequence). Trimming shortened V by 3 bases and J by 10 bases, and 16 bases separated the two germline ends.

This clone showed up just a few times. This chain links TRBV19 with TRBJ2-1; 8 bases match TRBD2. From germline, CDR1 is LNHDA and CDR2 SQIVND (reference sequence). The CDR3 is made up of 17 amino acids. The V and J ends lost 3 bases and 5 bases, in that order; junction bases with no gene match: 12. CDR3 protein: CASSIPPLAGRNNEQFF. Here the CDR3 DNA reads TGTGCCAGTAGTATCCCTCCCCTAGCGGGCCGGAACAATGAGCAGTTCTTC.

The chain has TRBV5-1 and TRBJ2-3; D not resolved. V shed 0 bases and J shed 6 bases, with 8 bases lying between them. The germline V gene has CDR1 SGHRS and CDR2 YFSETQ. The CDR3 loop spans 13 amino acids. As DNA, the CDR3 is TGCGCCAGCAGCTTGGCCTATGGGGATACGCAGTATTTT. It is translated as CASSLAYGDTQYF.

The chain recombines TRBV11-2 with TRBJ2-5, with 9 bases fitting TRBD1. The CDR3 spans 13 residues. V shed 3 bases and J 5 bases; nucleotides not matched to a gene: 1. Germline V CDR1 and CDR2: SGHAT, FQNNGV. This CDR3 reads CASSFGTGETQYF. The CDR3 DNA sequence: TGTGCCAGCAGCTTCGGGACAGGGGAGACCCAGTACTTC.

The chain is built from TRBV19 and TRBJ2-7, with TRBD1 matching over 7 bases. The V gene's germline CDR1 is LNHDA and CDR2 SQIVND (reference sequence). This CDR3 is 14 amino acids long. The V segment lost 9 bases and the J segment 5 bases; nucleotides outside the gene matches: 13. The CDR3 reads CASMARTGGNEQYF. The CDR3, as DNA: TGTGCCAGCATGGCTCGGACAGGCGGCAACGAGCAGTACTTC.

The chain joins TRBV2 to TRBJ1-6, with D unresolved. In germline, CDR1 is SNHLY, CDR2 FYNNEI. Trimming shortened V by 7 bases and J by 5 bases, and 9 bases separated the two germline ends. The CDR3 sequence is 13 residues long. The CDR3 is CASKQSNNSPLHF. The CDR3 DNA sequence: TGTGCCAGCAAACAGTCCAATAATTCACCCCTCCACTTT. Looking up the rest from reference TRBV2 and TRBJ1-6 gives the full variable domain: EPEVTQTPSHQVTQMGQEVILRCVPISNHLYFYWYRQILGQKVEFLVSFYNNEISEKSEIFDDQFSVERPDGSNFTLKIRSTKLEDSAMYFCASKQSNNSPLHFGNGTRLTVT.

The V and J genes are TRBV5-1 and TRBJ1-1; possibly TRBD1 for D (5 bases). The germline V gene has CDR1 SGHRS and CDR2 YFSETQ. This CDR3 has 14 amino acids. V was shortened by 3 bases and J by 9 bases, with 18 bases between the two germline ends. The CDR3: CASSSGTGIGKAFF. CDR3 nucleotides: TGCGCCAGCAGCTCCGGGACGGGGATTGGTAAAGCTTTCTTT. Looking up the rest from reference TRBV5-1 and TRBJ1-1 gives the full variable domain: KAGVTQTPRYLIKTRGQQVTLSCSPISGHRSVSWYQQTPGQGLQFLFEYFSETQRNKGNFPGRFSGRQFSNSRSEMNVSTLELGDSALYLCASSSGTGIGKAFFGQGTRLTVV.